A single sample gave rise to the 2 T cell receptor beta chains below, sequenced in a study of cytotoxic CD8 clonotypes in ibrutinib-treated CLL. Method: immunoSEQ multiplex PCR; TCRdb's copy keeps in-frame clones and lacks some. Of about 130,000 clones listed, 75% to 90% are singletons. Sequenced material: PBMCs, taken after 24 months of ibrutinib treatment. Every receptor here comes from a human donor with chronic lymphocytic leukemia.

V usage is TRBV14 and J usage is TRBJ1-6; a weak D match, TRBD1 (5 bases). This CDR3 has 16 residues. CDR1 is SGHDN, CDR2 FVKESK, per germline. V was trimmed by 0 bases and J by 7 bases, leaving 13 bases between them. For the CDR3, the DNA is TGTGCCAGCAGCCAAGAATCGGGGGTCGGGAATTCACCCCTCCACTTT. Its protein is CASSQESGVGNSPLHF.

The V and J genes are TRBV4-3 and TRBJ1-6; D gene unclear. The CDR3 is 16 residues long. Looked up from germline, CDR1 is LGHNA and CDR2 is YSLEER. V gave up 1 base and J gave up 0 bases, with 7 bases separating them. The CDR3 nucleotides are TGCGCCAGCAGCCAAGGAGGGAGCTCCTATAATTCACCCCTCCACTTT. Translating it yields CASSQGGSSYNSPLHF.